The rows below give T cell receptor beta chains drawn from one sample of a study of immune evolution from preneoplasia to lung adenocarcinoma. The assay was immunoSEQ multiplex PCR, and TCRdb's table has in-frame clones only and misses some. Here the sample spans 5,500 to 7,000 clones, roughly 80% being singletons. What was sequenced was FFPE adjacent normal lung tissue. All receptors derive from a person aged 60-80 years with lung adenocarcinoma. CDR3s include the opening cysteine and the closing phenylalanine or tryptophan. The D gene is left open where the match is weak. Not all rows give a size; the values are once, few, many and, for expanded clones, a class.

j_call: TRBJ2-1; v_call: TRBV30; clone_size: NA; d_call: TRBD2; cdr3_nt: TGTGCAGCGGGGAACTACAATGAGCAGTTCTTC; cdr3_aa: CAAGNYNEQFF
j_call: TRBJ2-1; v_call: TRBV28; clone_size: NA; d_call: NA; cdr3_nt: TGTGCCAGTCGCGGTCGGGGGGCGCGCAATGAGCAGTTCTTC; cdr3_aa: CASRGRGARNEQFF
j_call: TRBJ2-2; v_call: TRBV9; clone_size: NA; d_call: TRBD1; cdr3_nt: TGTGCCTCGGACAGGGGAGGCACCGGGGAGCTGTTTTTT; cdr3_aa: CASDRGGTGELFF
j_call: TRBJ2-7; v_call: TRBV19; clone_size: NA; d_call: TRBD1; cdr3_nt: TGTGCCAGTAGTGTTTCCGGGACAGGGCCCTACGAGCAGTACTTC; cdr3_aa: CASSVSGTGPYEQYF
j_call: TRBJ1-1; v_call: TRBV29-1; clone_size: NA; d_call: TRBD1; cdr3_nt: TGCAGCGGGGGACAGGGTCTTAGCACTGAAGCTTTCTTT; cdr3_aa: CSGGQGLSTEAFF
j_call: TRBJ1-1; v_call: TRBV7-9; clone_size: medium-sized; d_call: NA; cdr3_nt: TGTGCCAGCAGCCCCCGGGTTAGGGGTGCCACTGAAGCTTTCTTT; cdr3_aa: CASSPRVRGATEAFF
j_call: TRBJ2-3; v_call: TRBV5-1; clone_size: once; d_call: TRBD2; cdr3_nt: TGCGCCAGCAGCTTGGTGCTAGCGGGGATCGCAGATACGCAGTATTTT; cdr3_aa: CASSLVLAGIADTQYF
j_call: TRBJ2-7; v_call: TRBV7-2; clone_size: NA; d_call: NA; cdr3_nt: TGTGCCAGCAGCTTATTACACGCGACCTCGGAGCAGTACTTC; cdr3_aa: CASSLLHATSEQYF
j_call: TRBJ2-2; v_call: TRBV2; clone_size: once; d_call: TRBD2; cdr3_nt: TGTGCCAGCAGCCGGGGAGGGGTTGAAAACACCGGGGAGCTGTTTTTT; cdr3_aa: CASSRGGVENTGELFF
j_call: TRBJ1-4; v_call: TRBV6-5; clone_size: NA; d_call: NA; cdr3_nt: TGTGCCAGCAGTTACCGGGGGGTGGATGAAAAACTGTTTTTT; cdr3_aa: CASSYRGVDEKLFF
j_call: TRBJ1-6; v_call: TRBV19; clone_size: NA; d_call: NA; cdr3_nt: TGTGCCAGTAGCCAACAGAATAATTCACCCCTCCACTTT; cdr3_aa: CASSQQNNSPLHF
j_call: TRBJ2-2; v_call: TRBV30; clone_size: NA; d_call: NA; cdr3_nt: TGTGCCTGGAGTGGACAGGAGGGGGACACCGGGGAGCTGTTTTTT; cdr3_aa: CAWSGQEGDTGELFF
j_call: TRBJ1-1; v_call: TRBV12-5; clone_size: NA; d_call: TRBD1; cdr3_nt: TGTGCTAGTGGGGCGTTTACAGGGGTGGGCACTGAAGCTTTCTTT; cdr3_aa: CASGAFTGVGTEAFF
j_call: TRBJ2-7; v_call: TRBV2; clone_size: NA; d_call: NA; cdr3_nt: TGTGCCAGCAGTGAAGGTACCCCCGTTAGCTCCTACGAGCAGTACTTC; cdr3_aa: CASSEGTPVSSYEQYF
j_call: TRBJ2-1; v_call: TRBV18; clone_size: NA; d_call: NA; cdr3_nt: TGTGCCAGCTCCCCTCGGACAGCGGATGAGCAGTTCTTC; cdr3_aa: CASSPRTADEQFF
j_call: TRBJ2-7; v_call: TRBV9; clone_size: NA; d_call: NA; cdr3_nt: TGTGCCAGCAGCGTAGTAGACGGTGCCTACGAGCAGTACTTC; cdr3_aa: CASSVVDGAYEQYF
j_call: TRBJ2-3; v_call: TRBV27; clone_size: NA; d_call: NA; cdr3_nt: TGTGCCAGCTGTCTCGATTTTTGGTCCACAGATACGCAGTATTTT; cdr3_aa: CASCLDFWSTDTQYF
j_call: TRBJ2-7; v_call: TRBV5-5; clone_size: large; d_call: NA; cdr3_nt: TGTGCCAGCAGCTTCGCCCATTTTGTAAACGAGCAGTACTTC; cdr3_aa: CASSFAHFVNEQYF